These 23 T cell receptor beta chains share one sample of origin, sequenced in a study of blood T cell repertoires in COVID-19. Clones were read by immunoSEQ multiplex PCR, and TCRdb kept only the in-frame ones, dropping some. The repertoire holds around 120,000 clones, around four fifths seen once, with 5.5% to 6.5% in the top ten. Sequencing was performed on peripheral blood. Every receptor here comes from an elderly man with active or convalescent COVID-19.

J is TRBJ2-7 and V is TRBV7-9; possibly TRBD2 for D (5 bases). V was trimmed by 6 bases and J by 0 bases, leaving 12 bases between them. CDR1 SEHNR and CDR2 FQNEAQ come from the germline V gene (reference sequence). The CDR3 length is 14 residues. CDR3 in amino acids: CASSLPGSSYEQYF. The CDR3 DNA is TGTGCCAGCAGTCTGCCGGGGAGCTCCTACGAGCAGTACTTC.

The genes are TRBV9 and TRBJ2-1; 9 positions match TRBD1. Trimming removed 4 bases from V and 4 bases from J; junction bases left unmatched: 6. The germline V gene has CDR1 SGDLS and CDR2 YYNGEE. This CDR3 is 15 amino acids long. CDR3 sequence: CASSPGTGTYNEQFF. CDR3 sequence (DNA): TGTGCCAGCAGCCCGGGGACAGGGACTTACAATGAGCAGTTCTTC.

This clone was detected a few times. J is TRBJ1-6 and V is TRBV6-1; D unresolved. Trimming left V 1 base short and J 4 bases short, with 8 bases between. Germline CDR1 is MNHNS and CDR2 is SASEGT. The CDR3 has 15 residues. Written as DNA, the CDR3 is TGTGCCAGCAGTGAAGTGACGGGGTATAATTCACCCCTCCACTTT. Its protein is CASSEVTGYNSPLHF.

This rearrangement joins TRBV5-1 to TRBJ1-3; 7 bases are a match to TRBD1. The CDR3 has 13 residues. V trimming: 5 bases; J trimming: 4 bases; junction bases outside the gene matches: 3. In germline, CDR1 is SGHRS, CDR2 YFSETQ. As DNA, the CDR3 is TGCGCCAGCAGGGGGACAGCAGGAAACACCATATATTTT. Its translation: CASRGTAGNTIYF.

This chain links TRBV10-3 with TRBJ1-6; 9 bases are a match to TRBD1. In germline, CDR1 is ENHRY, CDR2 SYGVKD. The CDR3 loop spans 14 amino acids. V trimming: 6 bases; J trimming: 8 bases; junction bases outside the gene matches: 5. CDR3 in amino acids: CAIRGQGRDSPLHF. The CDR3 DNA follows: TGTGCCATCAGAGGACAGGGGCGCGATTCACCCCTCCACTTT.

This clone was recorded a few times. V is TRBV6-5 and J is TRBJ1-4; D may be TRBD1 (5 bases). The V gene lost 3 bases and the J gene lost 7 bases, with 15 bases spanning the gap. Germline V gene lookup returns CDR1 MNHEY and CDR2 SVGAGI. CDR3 length equals 15 residues. CDR3 in amino acids: CASSYSGGGGEKLFF. The CDR3 DNA follows: TGTGCCAGCAGTTATTCGGGGGGTGGAGGTGAAAAACTGTTTTTT.

The genes are TRBV5-6 and TRBJ2-3, with 9 bases fitting TRBD2. CDR1 is SGHDT, CDR2 YYEEEE, per germline. J gave up 7 bases and V 0 bases, and 6 bases lay outside the gene matches. CDR3 length: 15 residues. CDR3 loop: CASSLVLAGLNTQYF. CDR3 sequence (DNA): TGTGCCAGCAGCTTGGTGCTAGCGGGGCTGAATACGCAGTATTTT.

The V gene is TRBV2, the J gene TRBJ2-7; maybe TRBD2 (5 bases). CDR1 SNHLY and CDR2 FYNNEI come from the germline V gene. The ends were cut back, 5 bases at V and 4 bases at J, with 15 bases in the middle. The CDR3 has 14 residues. CDR3 residues: CASSPGSGSYEQYF. In nucleotides, the CDR3 is TGTGCCAGCAGTCCCGGGTCGGGATCATACGAGCAGTACTTC.

The genes are TRBV14 and TRBJ1-6, with 7 bases identical to TRBD1. V trimming: 4 bases; J trimming: 5 bases; junction bases outside the gene matches: 5. CDR3 length: 15 amino acids. Germline V lookup: CDR1 SGHDN, CDR2 FVKESK. The CDR3 loop is CASSRDRVDNSPLHF. CDR3 nucleotides: TGTGCCAGCAGCCGAGACAGGGTCGATAATTCACCCCTCCACTTT.

The V gene is TRBV11-2, the J gene TRBJ1-2; unclear D gene. Germline CDR1 is SGHAT and CDR2 is FQNNGV. The CDR3 contains 17 residues. V was trimmed by 3 bases and J by 4 bases, leaving 21 bases between them. Here the CDR3 DNA reads TGTGCCAGCAGCTTGTTAGGTGGACTGGGTGACGGCTATGGCTACACCTTC. It is translated as CASSLLGGLGDGYGYTF.

The chain links TRBV25-1 to TRBJ1-2, with 8 bases fitting TRBD1. V gave up 3 bases and J gave up 6 bases; unmatched junction bases: 9. This CDR3 is built from 15 residues. Germline V gives CDR1 MGHDK, CDR2 SYGVNS. In DNA, the CDR3 is TGTGCCAGCAGTGATGCCCGCAGGGGGCGGGATGGCTACACCTTC. Translation gives CASSDARRGRDGYTF.

In nucleotides, the CDR3 is TGTGCCAGCAGCTTAGGAATTCAAGGCGGGAGTAGCACAGATACGCAGTATTTT. Translated: CASSLGIQGGSSTDTQYF. The V and J genes are TRBV7-2 and TRBJ2-3; 7 bases are shared with TRBD2. There are 18 residues in the CDR3. Germline lookup yields CDR1 SGHTA and CDR2 FQGNSA. Trimming cost V 1 base and J 0 bases; bases outside gene matches: 10.

The V call is TRBV5-1, the J call TRBJ2-7; 9 positions agree with TRBD1. Germline CDR1 and CDR2: SGHRS and YFSETQ. The CDR3 totals 14 residues. The V gene end was trimmed by 4 bases and the J gene end by 6 bases; junction bases not matched to a gene: 8. The CDR3 coding sequence is TGCGCCAGCAGCCAGGCACAGGGGGCGGGCGAGCAGTACTTC. Protein sequence: CASSQAQGAGEQYF.

The J gene is TRBJ1-3, the V gene TRBV13; D perhaps matches TRBD1 (5 bases). V dropped 6 bases and J dropped 10 bases, with 19 bases sitting between them. Germline-derived CDR1 and CDR2 are PRHDT and FYEKMQ (reference sequence). The CDR3 runs to 14 residues. The CDR3 sequence: CASRQTQGWATIYF. The CDR3 DNA reads as TGTGCCAGCAGACAGACGCAGGGTTGGGCGACCATATATTTT.

This rearrangement joins TRBV4-3 to TRBJ1-6, with 8 bases aligning to TRBD1. The V gene end was trimmed by 0 bases and the J gene end by 0 bases; junction bases not matched to a gene: 10. The germline V gene has CDR1 LGHNA and CDR2 YSLEER. This CDR3 has 20 residues. As DNA, the CDR3 is TGCGCCAGCAGCCAAGAGTGGCAGGGGGCGTTAATCTCCTATAATTCACCCCTCCACTTT. This gives the protein CASSQEWQGALISYNSPLHF.

The chain combines TRBV5-1 with TRBJ1-2; maybe TRBD1 (6 bases). The ends were cut back, 4 bases at V and 2 bases at J, with 15 bases in the middle. Germline-derived CDR1 and CDR2 are SGHRS and YFSETQ. The CDR3 sequence is 15 residues long. The chain's CDR3 is CASSLARGENYGYTF. CDR3 nucleotides: TGCGCCAGCAGCCTCGCCAGGGGCGAGAACTATGGCTACACCTTC.

This chain connects TRBV29-1 to TRBJ2-3; the match to TRBD1 covers 12 bases. Looked up from germline, CDR1 is SQVTM and CDR2 is ANQGSEA. With 5 bases clipped from V and 1 base from J, the junction kept 4 bases outside the gene matches. The CDR3 consists of 15 residues. The CDR3: CSVKGQGAGTDTQYF. Written as DNA, the CDR3 is TGCAGCGTTAAGGGACAGGGGGCGGGCACAGATACGCAGTATTTT.

The rearrangement links TRBV28 to TRBJ1-2, with D hard to call. This CDR3 has 12 residues. Germline CDR1 MDHEN, CDR2 SYDVKM. Trimming cost V 2 bases and J 10 bases, with 11 bases left between them. Written as DNA, the CDR3 is TGTGCCAGCAGTTTACGAACAGTACACTACACCTTC. Amino acids: CASSLRTVHYTF.

This chain connects TRBV7-6 to TRBJ1-1; D is uncertain. This CDR3 has 15 residues. Trimming took 5 bases from V and 2 from J, leaving 15 bases between them. Germline values: CDR1 SGHVS, CDR2 FNYEAQ. In DNA, the CDR3 is TGTGCCAGCAGCGGCCCTGCGGCAGTCAACACTGAAGCTTTCTTT. This sequence encodes CASSGPAAVNTEAFF. The full variable domain, its missing parts supplied by reference TRBV7-6 and TRBJ1-1, is GAGVSQSPRYKVTKRGQDVALRCDPISGHVSLYWYRQALGQGPEFLTYFNYEAQQDKSGLPNDRFSAERPEGSISTLTIQRTEQRDSAMYRCASSGPAAVNTEAFFGQGTRLTVV.

This chain uses TRBV27 with TRBJ1-3; D gene uncertain. CDR3 length: 14 residues. Trimming pared 3 bases from V and 0 bases from J, leaving 6 bases between. Germline assignment: CDR1 MNHEY and CDR2 SMNVEV (reference sequence). CDR3 bases: TGTGCCAGCAGTTTGGCCAGCTCTGGAAACACCATATATTTT. It encodes CASSLASSGNTIYF.

This sequence joins TRBV10-3 and TRBJ2-5, with a tentative D call TRBD2 (6 bases). The CDR3 sequence is 10 residues long. The germline CDR1 and CDR2 sequences are ENHRY and SYGVKD. Trimming shortened V by 10 bases and J by 4 bases, and 7 bases separated the two germline ends. The CDR3 DNA is TGTGCCACCGGGGGAGAGACCCAGTACTTC. The encoded protein is CATGGETQYF.

The chain combines TRBV5-1 with TRBJ2-2; 9 bases match TRBD1. Trimming removed 4 bases from V and 4 bases from J; junction bases left unmatched: 11. CDR1 SGHRS and CDR2 YFSETQ come from the germline V gene. This CDR3 comprises 17 residues. CDR3 amino acids: CASSPAGQGFSTGELFF. DNA of the CDR3: TGCGCCAGCAGCCCAGCGGGACAGGGCTTTAGCACCGGGGAGCTGTTTTTT.

The chain recombines TRBV27 with TRBJ1-6; possible D gene TRBD1, 6 bases. The germline gives CDR1 MNHEY, CDR2 SMNVEV (reference sequence). V was pared by 3 bases and J by 2 bases, with 11 bases between. The CDR3 runs 16 residues. Written as DNA, the CDR3 is TGTGCCAGCAGTTTGAACAGGGTGACCTATAATTCACCCCTCCACTTT. Translated, it gives CASSLNRVTYNSPLHF.